These 22 T cell receptor beta chains originate from one sample sequenced in a study of blood T cell repertoires in COVID-19. Clones were read by immunoSEQ multiplex PCR, and TCRdb kept only the in-frame ones, dropping some. The sample holds 100,000 to 150,000 clones, over 60% seen once. Sequenced: peripheral blood. Receptors originate from a man aged 35-49 years with active or convalescent COVID-19.

The rearrangement uses TRBV6-4 and TRBJ2-2, with TRBD2 matching 10 bases. The CDR3 spans 15 residues. In germline, CDR1 is MRHNA, CDR2 SNTAGT. Trimming took 3 bases from V and 8 from J; bases not matched to a gene: 6. CDR3 sequence: CASSELAGRSGELFF. In nucleotides, the CDR3 is TGTGCCAGCAGTGAACTAGCGGGAAGATCTGGGGAGCTGTTTTTT.

The gene calls are TRBV19 and TRBJ1-2; D uncertain. This CDR3 comprises 15 residues. Germline loops: CDR1 LNHDA, CDR2 SQIVND (reference sequence). V lost 0 bases and J 7 bases, leaving 15 bases between the germline ends. The CDR3 reads CASSIEGGLDRGYTF. The DNA for the CDR3 is TGTGCCAGTAGTATAGAAGGAGGTTTGGATCGTGGCTACACCTTC.

The gene calls are TRBV27 and TRBJ1-2; tentatively, D is TRBD1 (6 bases). Germline V gene data show CDR1 as MNHEY and CDR2 as SMNVEV (reference sequence). There are 14 residues in the CDR3. V dropped 9 bases and J dropped 3 bases, with 17 bases sitting between them. The CDR3 region has the DNA TGTGCCAGACCCCGTGGCAGGGGTGACTATGGCTACACCTTC. Amino acid sequence: CARPRGRGDYGYTF.

The V and J genes are TRBV6-2 or TRBV6-3 and TRBJ1-1; D might be TRBD1 (5 bases). V lost 6 bases and J lost 2, with 10 bases in between. In germline, CDR1 is MNHEY, CDR2 SVGEGT. This CDR3 region has 13 residues. CDR3 in amino acids: CASSARVNTEAFF. CDR3 bases: TGTGCCAGCAGCGCCAGGGTTAACACTGAAGCTTTCTTT.

CDR3 residues: CASNLAGGRHNEQFF. The CDR3 nucleotides read TGCGCCAGCAACCTAGCGGGAGGGCGCCACAATGAGCAGTTCTTC. The rearrangement joins TRBV5-1 to TRBJ2-1; 12 positions match TRBD2. Germline CDR1 and CDR2: SGHRS and YFSETQ. The CDR3 covers 15 residues. The V segment lost 6 bases and the J segment 5 bases; nucleotides outside the gene matches: 6. Full variable domain (rest looked up from reference TRBV5-1 and TRBJ2-1): KAGVTQTPRYLIKTRGQQVTLSCSPISGHRSVSWYQQTPGQGLQFLFEYFSETQRNKGNFPGRFSGRQFSNSRSEMNVSTLELGDSALYLCASNLAGGRHNEQFFGPGTRLTVL.

The chain uses TRBV12-1 and TRBJ1-3; the table's D call, TRBD1, has no DNA check behind it. TRBV12-1 is given as a pseudogene. The CDR3 is 17 amino acids. CDR3 loop: CASSFALTGNLGDTIYF. In nucleotides, the CDR3 is TGTGCCAGCAGCTTTGCGTTGACAGGAAATCTGGGGGACACCATATATTTT.

The V gene is TRBV5-1, the J gene TRBJ1-1; D unclear. The germline V and J ends were trimmed by 4 bases and 1 base, with 8 bases remaining between them. This CDR3 has 13 amino acids. Germline CDR1 and CDR2: SGHRS and YFSETQ. Here the CDR3 reads CASSVAGNTEAFF. The CDR3 coding sequence is TGCGCCAGCAGCGTGGCGGGGAACACTGAAGCTTTCTTT.

V and J are TRBV5-1 and TRBJ2-5; 7 bases line up with TRBD2. The CDR3 contains 18 residues. Looked up from germline, CDR1 is SGHRS and CDR2 is YFSETQ. V was clipped by 1 base and J by 4 bases; unmatched bases: 16. In DNA form, the CDR3 reads TGCGCCAGCAGCTTGCAGCCTGTTGGAGCGGGAATCGGAGAGACCCAGTACTTC. Translated, it gives CASSLQPVGAGIGETQYF.

The chain employs TRBV7-2 and TRBJ1-1, with TRBD1 as a possible D gene (6 bases). CDR3 length equals 16 residues. Trimming stripped 4 bases from V and 0 bases from J, with 15 bases between. CDR1 and CDR2 (germline): SGHTA, FQGNSA. CDR3 nucleotide sequence: TGTGCCAGCAGCTACCAGGGGACCCACATGAACACTGAAGCTTTCTTT. Protein sequence: CASSYQGTHMNTEAFF.

The rearrangement joins TRBV12-3 or TRBV12-4 to TRBJ2-7; D gene ambiguous. The ends were cut back, 3 bases at V and 2 bases at J, with 2 bases in the middle. The CDR3 runs 11 residues. This CDR3 reads CASSFTYEQYF. In DNA form, the CDR3 reads TGTGCCAGCAGTTTCACCTACGAGCAGTACTTC.

The J gene is TRBJ2-5, the V gene TRBV6-1, with no clear D. Germline values: CDR1 MNHNS, CDR2 SASEGT. The CDR3 spans 16 residues. V was pared by 0 bases and J by 2 bases, with 13 bases between. Here the CDR3 DNA reads TGTGCCAGCAGTGAAGCCACCTCCCCGGGTCAAGAGACCCAGTACTTC. Its translation is CASSEATSPGQETQYF.

The chain couples TRBV9 to TRBJ2-2; no clear D. The CDR3 spans 15 residues. Germline V gives CDR1 SGDLS, CDR2 YYNGEE. V lost 2 bases, J lost 4 bases, and 12 bases lay in between. This chain's CDR3 is CASSVRLVGTGELFF. In DNA, the CDR3 is TGTGCCAGCAGCGTTCGTCTAGTTGGCACCGGGGAGCTGTTTTTT.

This chain connects TRBV6-2 or TRBV6-3 to TRBJ2-7; D is possibly TRBD2 (6 bases). From germline, CDR1 is MNHEY and CDR2 SVGEGT. V lost 2 bases to trimming and J lost 4 bases, with 18 bases between them. The CDR3 consists of 16 residues. As DNA, the CDR3 is TGTGCCAGCAGTTACCCCCGGGGCGGGGCCTCGTACGAGCAGTACTTC. This sequence encodes CASSYPRGGASYEQYF.

V gene TRBV28 combines with J gene TRBJ1-2; tentative D call: TRBD1 (6 bases). V lost 4 bases and J 8 bases, leaving 11 bases between the germline ends. The CDR3 length is 12 residues. Germline CDR1 is MDHEN and CDR2 is SYDVKM. The CDR3 sequence: CASSSPGTGYTF. The CDR3 DNA sequence: TGTGCCAGCAGTTCACCGGGGACAGGCTACACCTTC.

This clone was detected only a few times. The sample carries other DNA sequences with the same CDR3. V usage is TRBV11-3 and J usage is TRBJ2-3; TRBD2 might be the D (6 bases). There are 14 residues in the CDR3. The ends were cut back, 5 bases at V and 0 bases at J, with 9 bases in the middle. CDR1 is SGHNT, CDR2 YENEEA, per germline. The CDR3 protein is CASSPGLSTDTQYF. As DNA, the CDR3 is TGTGCCAGCAGCCCGGGACTCAGCACAGATACGCAGTATTTT.

V and J are TRBV28 and TRBJ2-1; tentative D call: TRBD1 (5 bases). Germline V CDR1 and CDR2: MDHEN, SYDVKM. Trimming took off 6 bases at V and 8 bases at J, with 11 bases between the two ends. The CDR3 has 12 amino acids. The CDR3 DNA sequence: TGTGCCAGCAGGGGCTTCAGGGATGAGCAGTTCTTC. Its translation: CASRGFRDEQFF.

The chain uses TRBV6-6 and TRBJ1-2; D not resolved. Trimming pared 6 bases from V and 3 bases from J, leaving 11 bases between. This CDR3 is built from 13 residues. Germline V gives CDR1 MNHNY, CDR2 SVGAGI (reference sequence). CDR3 protein: CASRPDIYYGYTF. The CDR3 DNA follows: TGTGCCAGCAGACCCGACATTTACTATGGCTACACCTTC.

Comment on this clone: The sample has other DNA sequences that encode this CDR3 too. V usage is TRBV19 and J usage is TRBJ1-5; D is perhaps TRBD1 (6 bases). Looked up from germline, CDR1 is LNHDA and CDR2 is SQIVND (reference sequence). V gave up 4 bases and J gave up 5 bases, with 6 bases separating them. CDR3 length equals 12 residues. CDR3 in DNA: TGTGCCAGTAGTAGACAGGATCAGCCCCAGCATTTT. This sequence encodes CASSRQDQPQHF.

V and J are TRBV5-6 and TRBJ1-2, with D hard to call. The length of the CDR3 is 14 residues. Between the trimmed V and J ends, which lost 1 base and 0 bases, there was a span of 7 bases. Germline assignment: CDR1 SGHDT and CDR2 YYEEEE. The CDR3 nucleotides read TGTGCCAGCAGCTTGACGGGAGCTAACTATGGCTACACCTTC. It specifies CASSLTGANYGYTF.

The J gene is TRBJ1-4, the V gene TRBV5-1; 10 bases line up with TRBD1. CDR1 SGHRS and CDR2 YFSETQ come from the germline V gene. The CDR3 is 15 amino acids. V lost 4 bases to trimming and J lost 0 bases; unmatched junction nucleotides: 0. CDR3 protein: CASSGQGATNEKLFF. CDR3 nucleotides: TGCGCCAGCAGCGGACAGGGGGCAACTAATGAAAAACTGTTTTTT. Based on the CDR3 plus reference TRBV5-1 and TRBJ1-4, the full variable domain is KAGVTQTPRYLIKTRGQQVTLSCSPISGHRSVSWYQQTPGQGLQFLFEYFSETQRNKGNFPGRFSGRQFSNSRSEMNVSTLELGDSALYLCASSGQGATNEKLFFGSGTQLSVL.

The gene calls are TRBV29-1 and TRBJ1-4; the D gene is possibly TRBD1 (5 bases). V lost 1 base and J lost 5, with 20 bases in between. The CDR3 spans 17 residues. CDR1 is SQVTM, CDR2 ANQGSEA, per germline. The CDR3 DNA reads as TGCAGCGTTGAAGGGAACCTGGAAGGACAATGGAATGAAAAACTGTTTTTT. Translated: CSVEGNLEGQWNEKLFF. Looking up the rest from reference TRBV29-1 and TRBJ1-4 gives the full variable domain: SAVISQKPSRDICQRGTSLTIQCQVDSQVTMMFWYRQQPGQSLTLIATANQGSEATYESGFVIDKFPISRPNLTFSTLTVSNMSPEDSSIYLCSVEGNLEGQWNEKLFFGSGTQLSVL.

The CDR3 DNA reads TGTGCCAGCAGCTTAGCCACAGGGGGCGCGTACGAGCAGTACTTC. Its protein is CASSLATGGAYEQYF. The chain carries TRBV7-2 and TRBJ2-7; TRBD1 matches 9 bases. Per the germline V gene, CDR1 is SGHTA and CDR2 is FQGNSA. The CDR3 is 15 amino acids. J gave up 4 bases and V 0 bases, and 4 bases lay outside the gene matches. Looking up the rest from reference TRBV7-2 and TRBJ2-7 gives the full variable domain: GAGVSQSPSNKVTEKGKDVELRCDPISGHTALYWYRQSLGQGLEFLIYFQGNSAPDKSGLPSDRFSAERTGGSVSTLTIQRTQQEDSAVYLCASSLATGGAYEQYFGPGTRLTVT.